This T cell receptor beta chain was sequenced during a study of tumor-infiltrating lymphocytes in primary liver carcinoma. Study details: The number of productive TCRbeta reads per sample ranged from roughly 3.5 to 7.13 million and was similar across tissue types. General study results and limits: The 250 largest clones made up significantly more of tumor than blood repertoires (p = 0.039). Pairs comparing tumor with adjacent tissue or blood overlapped less than pairs drawn from tumor regions.

In addition to blood RNA drawn from unsorted whole blood, germline DNA was extracted. Peripheral blood, around 4 milliliters, was collected prior to surgery. Trimming removed 0 bases from V and 6 bases from J, with 14 bases in between. CDR1 and CDR2 (germline): MGHRA, YSYEKL. The CDR3 consists of 16 residues. Starting from 500 ng of total RNA, TCR beta cDNA was produced with a primer in the constant region. Researchers made the TCR beta libraries by running three nested multiplex PCR rounds with slightly modified ARM-PCR. Amplification in the first two PCR rounds was performed using TRBV1-TRBV30 forward primers and a C-beta reverse primer for approximately 10 cycles each. In TCRdb, the multiplex PCR reads were re-called with MiXCR into one record per CDR3 protein. The sample lists roughly 330,000 distinct CDR3 sequences, less than 75% occurring once. Remarks on this clonotype: Its antigen is not identified.

The sequencing input was peripheral blood. The clonotype originates from a man between 35 and 55 years old with primary liver carcinoma and hepatitis B virus infection. This sequence joins TRBV4-1 and TRBJ2-2, with D possibly being TRBD1 or TRBD2 (6 bases each). CDR3 DNA: TGCGCCAGCAGCCAAGAATGGGGGGCTGGGGCCGGGGAGCTGTTTTTT. It encodes CASSQEWGAGAGELFF.